A single sample gave rise to the 26 T cell receptor beta chains below, sequenced in a study of blood T cell repertoires in COVID-19. The assay was immunoSEQ multiplex PCR, and TCRdb's table has in-frame clones only and misses some. The repertoire has hundreds of thousands of clones, 65% to 90% of them found once; the top ten carry 6.5% to 9%. The sequenced material came from peripheral blood. The receptors originated from a woman aged 45-65 years with acute or convalescent COVID-19.

The chain couples TRBV28 to TRBJ1-5; a possible D gene is TRBD1 (6 bases). CDR3 length equals 15 residues. Trimming removed 5 bases at V and 0 bases at J, with 11 bases between. Germline V gives CDR1 MDHEN, CDR2 SYDVKM. The CDR3 spells CASSQRTVSNQPQHF. CDR3 bases: TGTGCCAGCAGTCAAAGGACAGTTAGCAATCAGCCCCAGCATTTT.

This clone showed up just once. The chain links TRBV3-1 (or the pseudogene TRBV3-2) to TRBJ2-5; D call uncertain. This CDR3 is 12 amino acids long. With 6 bases removed from V and 1 base from J, the gap between germline ends came to 6 bases. Germline V gene lookup returns CDR1 LGHDT and CDR2 YNNKEL (reference sequence). The CDR3 region has the DNA TGTGCCAGCAGTCTAATCCAAGAGACCCAGTACTTC. It encodes CASSLIQETQYF.

The V gene is TRBV7-2, the J gene TRBJ2-4, with 9 bases fitting TRBD2. V lost 0 bases to trimming and J lost 9 bases; unmatched junction nucleotides: 9. The germline V gene has CDR1 SGHTA and CDR2 FQGNSA. The CDR3 spans 16 residues. CDR3 protein: CASSLAPSGVEGIQYF. CDR3 DNA sequence: TGTGCCAGCAGCTTAGCCCCTAGCGGGGTGGAAGGCATTCAGTACTTC.

This chain joins TRBV19 and TRBJ2-1; TRBD2 agrees at 11 bases. The CDR3 is 15 residues long. V lost 7 bases to trimming and J lost 6 bases; unmatched junction nucleotides: 8. Germline V gene data show CDR1 as LNHDA and CDR2 as SQIVND (reference sequence). The CDR3 sequence is CASTQLAGVVNEQFF. DNA of the CDR3: TGTGCCAGTACCCAACTAGCGGGAGTGGTCAATGAGCAGTTCTTC.

The gene calls are TRBV5-4 and TRBJ1-1, with 10 bases matching TRBD1. CDR3 length: 15 amino acids. CDR1 and CDR2 (germline): SGHNT, YYREEE (reference sequence). Unmatched junction bases numbered 6, after V lost 0 bases and J lost 7 bases. CDR3 in DNA: TGTGCCAGCAGCTTGGCTGGGGACAGGGGTATTGAAGCTTTCTTT. Its translation: CASSLAGDRGIEAFF.

V and J are TRBV2 and TRBJ2-5, with 8 positions matching TRBD2. In germline, CDR1 is SNHLY, CDR2 FYNNEI. J was trimmed by 1 base and V by 5 bases; bases with no gene match: 3. The CDR3 spans 14 residues. The CDR3 loop is CASSSLAVQETQYF. The CDR3 region has the DNA TGTGCCAGCAGTTCACTAGCGGTCCAAGAGACCCAGTACTTC.

The rearrangement uses TRBV10-3 and TRBJ2-1, with 11 bases that match TRBD2. Germline CDR1 and CDR2: ENHRY and SYGVKD. This CDR3 is 15 amino acids long. With V trimmed by 3 bases and J by 9 bases, 7 bases remained unmatched. CDR3 sequence: CAISDTSGRGGEQFF. In nucleotides, the CDR3 is TGTGCCATCAGTGACACTAGCGGGAGAGGCGGTGAGCAGTTCTTC.

This clone has only a few counts. J is TRBJ2-3 and V is TRBV11-1; 8 nucleotides line up with TRBD2. This CDR3 has 16 residues. Germline V gives CDR1 SGHAT, CDR2 FQDESV (reference sequence). With 3 bases clipped from V and 2 bases from J, the junction kept 7 bases outside the gene matches. The CDR3 loop reads CASSFERGRATDTQYF. The DNA for the CDR3 is TGTGCCAGCAGCTTTGAGCGGGGGCGAGCCACAGATACGCAGTATTTT.

This chain connects TRBV3-1 (or the pseudogene TRBV3-2) to TRBJ1-6; TRBD1 aligns across 7 bases. This CDR3 has 14 amino acids. CDR1 and CDR2 (germline): LGHDT, YNNKEL (reference sequence). The V gene end was trimmed by 2 bases and the J gene end by 6 bases; junction bases not matched to a gene: 1. The CDR3 region is CASSQRDSNSPLHF. CDR3 DNA sequence: TGTGCCAGCAGCCAAAGGGACAGTAATTCACCCCTCCACTTT.

The J gene is TRBJ1-1, the V gene TRBV6-5, with D perhaps TRBD1 (5 bases). V was trimmed by 5 bases and J by 8 bases, leaving 12 bases between them. This CDR3 has 12 amino acids. From germline, CDR1 is MNHEY and CDR2 SVGAGI. The CDR3: CASSLLGLEAFF. The CDR3 bases are TGTGCCAGCAGTCTCTTGGGACTGGAAGCTTTCTTT.

The chain couples TRBV5-6 to TRBJ1-4, with 8 bases that match TRBD1. The CDR3 is 14 residues long. The junction had 7 bases not matched to a gene; V was cut back by 1 base and J by 11 bases. Germline V gene lookup returns CDR1 SGHDT and CDR2 YYEEEE. The CDR3: CASSLRQGAAKLFF. CDR3 nucleotides: TGTGCCAGCAGCTTGCGGCAGGGGGCTGCGAAACTGTTTTTT.

The CDR3 spells CASNSGGSAQPQHF. The CDR3 DNA sequence: TGTGCCAGCAATTCAGGGGGCTCCGCTCAGCCCCAGCATTTT. The chain recombines TRBV28 with TRBJ1-5; 8 nucleotides agree with TRBD1. The CDR3 length is 14 residues. Germline CDR1 and CDR2: MDHEN and SYDVKM. J lost 6 bases, V lost 7 bases, and 8 bases had no gene match.

The V call is TRBV9, the J call TRBJ2-2; TRBD1 might be the D (6 bases). Between the trimmed V and J ends, which lost 3 bases and 2 bases, there was a span of 17 bases. CDR3 length equals 17 residues. The germline V gene encodes CDR1 SGDLS and CDR2 YYNGEE. The CDR3 reads CASSAPRQAINTGELFF. In DNA, the CDR3 is TGTGCCAGCAGCGCCCCCCGACAGGCAATTAACACCGGGGAGCTGTTTTTT.

The chain uses TRBV19 and TRBJ2-7, with a possible D match to TRBD2 (5 bases). Trimming shortened V by 7 bases and J by 7 bases, and 23 bases separated the two germline ends. The CDR3 has 15 residues. Per the germline V gene, CDR1 is LNHDA and CDR2 is SQIVND (reference sequence). This CDR3 is CASTNPRTDDEEQYF. The CDR3 coding sequence is TGTGCCAGTACCAACCCCCGGACTGACGATGAGGAGCAGTACTTC.

This chain joins TRBV10-3 and TRBJ1-2; D perhaps matches TRBD1 (6 bases). V was pared by 3 bases and J by 3 bases, with 8 bases between. CDR3 length: 13 amino acids. From germline, CDR1 is ENHRY and CDR2 SYGVKD. The CDR3 protein is CAISEAGDYGYTF. DNA for the CDR3: TGTGCCATCAGTGAAGCAGGGGACTATGGCTACACCTTC.

The chain has TRBV3-1 (or the pseudogene TRBV3-2) and TRBJ1-2; TRBD1 matches at 7 bases. The CDR3 spans 13 residues. Germline values: CDR1 LGHDT, CDR2 YNNKEL (reference sequence). The J segment lost 4 bases and the V segment lost 4 bases, leaving 3 bases of the junction unmatched. CDR3 bases: TGTGCCAGCAGCCTGGGACAGCCCTATGGCTACACCTTC. Translated, it gives CASSLGQPYGYTF.

This chain uses TRBV9 with TRBJ2-1; 14 nucleotides match TRBD2. V was pared by 0 bases and J by 1 base, with 3 bases of the junction left unmatched. The CDR3 loop spans 18 amino acids. Looked up from germline, CDR1 is SGDLS and CDR2 is YYNGEE. The CDR3 loop is CASSVDGTSGGSYNEQFF. DNA of the CDR3: TGTGCCAGCAGCGTAGATGGGACTAGCGGGGGTTCCTACAATGAGCAGTTCTTC.

J is TRBJ2-1 and V is TRBV7-8; TRBD2 matches 7 bases. This CDR3 contains 18 residues. V shed 1 base and J 7 bases; nucleotides not matched to a gene: 16. The germline V gene has CDR1 SGHVS and CDR2 FQNEAQ. In DNA form, the CDR3 reads TGTGCCAGCAGCTTAGGTACTGTAGAAAGCGGGATCAGGAATGAGCAGTTCTTC. Translated, it gives CASSLGTVESGIRNEQFF. Combining the CDR3 with reference TRBV7-8 and TRBJ2-1 gives the whole variable domain GAGVSQSPRYKVAKRGQDVALRCDPISGHVSLFWYQQALGQGPEFLTYFQNEAQLDKSGLPSDRFFAERPEGSVSTLKIQRTQQEDSAVYLCASSLGTVESGIRNEQFFGPGTRLTVL.

The chain couples TRBV4-2 to TRBJ2-3; 8 bases line up with TRBD2. Germline V gives CDR1 LGHNA, CDR2 YNFKEQ. J gave up 0 bases and V 1 base, and 9 bases lay outside the gene matches. The CDR3 contains 18 residues. The CDR3 loop reads CASSQVGSGMSSTDTQYF. Here the CDR3 DNA reads TGTGCCAGCAGCCAAGTGGGTAGCGGGATGTCTAGCACAGATACGCAGTATTTT.

The V gene is TRBV5-1, the J gene TRBJ2-7; no reliable D call. Trimming pared 2 bases from V and 2 bases from J, leaving 11 bases between. The CDR3 is 14 amino acids. The germline CDR1 and CDR2 sequences are SGHRS and YFSETQ. The DNA of the CDR3 is TGCGCCAGCAGCTTTCGTGGCACCACCTACGAGCAGTACTTC. This gives the protein CASSFRGTTYEQYF.

The chain uses TRBV7-6 and TRBJ1-4, with D perhaps TRBD1 (6 bases). This CDR3 is 14 amino acids long. Germline CDR1 reads SGHVS; CDR2 reads FNYEAQ. Between the trimmed V and J ends, which lost 3 bases and 5 bases, there was a span of 10 bases. In nucleotides, the CDR3 is TGTGCCAGCAGCTTTGGGCAGGGGAATGAAAAACTGTTTTTT. This codes for CASSFGQGNEKLFF.

The V gene is TRBV5-4, the J gene TRBJ2-7; maybe TRBD2 (6 bases). The V end was cut by 3 bases, the J end by 0 bases, with 10 bases between. The CDR3 is 14 residues long. Germline V gene lookup returns CDR1 SGHNT and CDR2 YYREEE (reference sequence). DNA of the CDR3: TGTGCCAGCAGCTGGGACTGGAGCTCCTACGAGCAGTACTTC. It translates to CASSWDWSSYEQYF.

The rearrangement uses TRBV4-3 and TRBJ2-3; weak D call: TRBD2 (5 bases). The CDR3 consists of 14 residues. The V gene lost 6 bases and the J gene lost 0 bases, with 10 bases spanning the gap. Germline loops: CDR1 LGHNA, CDR2 YSLEER. Written as DNA, the CDR3 is TGCGCCAGCAGGGACTTTCCTAGCACAGATACGCAGTATTTT. It codes for CASRDFPSTDTQYF.

This clone was seen at least ten times. The gene calls are TRBV6-5 and TRBJ2-7, with 8 bases matching TRBD1. V was pared by 11 bases and J by 5 bases, with 11 bases of the junction left unmatched. From germline, CDR1 is MNHEY and CDR2 SVGAGI. This CDR3 is built from 13 residues. CDR3 sequence reads: CAASRTGLHEQYF. As DNA, the CDR3 is TGTGCCGCTTCTCGGACAGGGCTACACGAGCAGTACTTC.

This chain uses TRBV9 with TRBJ2-3, with a possible D match to TRBD2 (5 bases). The CDR3 has 15 amino acids. V lost 0 bases to trimming and J lost 4 bases, with 12 bases between them. CDR1 is SGDLS, CDR2 YYNGEE, per germline. The CDR3 is CASSVGPGSADTQYF. In DNA, the CDR3 is TGTGCCAGCAGCGTAGGTCCAGGTAGCGCAGATACGCAGTATTTT. Full variable domain (outside the CDR3, taken from reference TRBV9 and TRBJ2-3): DSGVTQTPKHLITATGQRVTLRCSPRSGDLSVYWYQQSLDQGLQFLIQYYNGEERAKGNILERFSAQQFPDLHSELNLSSLELGDSALYFCASSVGPGSADTQYFGPGTRLTVL.

The chain recombines TRBV4-3 with TRBJ1-5; TRBD1 is a possible D gene (6 bases). The V gene's germline CDR1 is LGHNA and CDR2 YSLEER. CDR3 length: 14 residues. V lost 0 bases and J 7 bases, leaving 10 bases between the germline ends. CDR3 sequence: CASSQEAGDQPQHF. As DNA, the CDR3 is TGCGCCAGCAGCCAAGAGGCAGGGGACCAGCCCCAGCATTTT.